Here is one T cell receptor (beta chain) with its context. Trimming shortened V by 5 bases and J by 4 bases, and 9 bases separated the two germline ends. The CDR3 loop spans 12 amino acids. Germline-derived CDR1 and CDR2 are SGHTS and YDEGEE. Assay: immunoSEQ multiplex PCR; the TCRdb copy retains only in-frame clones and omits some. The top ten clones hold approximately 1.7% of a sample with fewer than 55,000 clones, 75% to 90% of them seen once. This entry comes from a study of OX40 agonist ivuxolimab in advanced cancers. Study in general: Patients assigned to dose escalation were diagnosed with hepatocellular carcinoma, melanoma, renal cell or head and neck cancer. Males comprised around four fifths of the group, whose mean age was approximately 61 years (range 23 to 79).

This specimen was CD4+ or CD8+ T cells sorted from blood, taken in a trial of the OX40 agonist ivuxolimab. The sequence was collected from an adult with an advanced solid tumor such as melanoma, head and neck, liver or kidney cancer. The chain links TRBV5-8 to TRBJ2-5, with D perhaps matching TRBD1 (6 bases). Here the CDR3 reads CASSRDTETQYF. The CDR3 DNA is TGTGCCAGCAGTCGGGACACAGAGACCCAGTACTTC.